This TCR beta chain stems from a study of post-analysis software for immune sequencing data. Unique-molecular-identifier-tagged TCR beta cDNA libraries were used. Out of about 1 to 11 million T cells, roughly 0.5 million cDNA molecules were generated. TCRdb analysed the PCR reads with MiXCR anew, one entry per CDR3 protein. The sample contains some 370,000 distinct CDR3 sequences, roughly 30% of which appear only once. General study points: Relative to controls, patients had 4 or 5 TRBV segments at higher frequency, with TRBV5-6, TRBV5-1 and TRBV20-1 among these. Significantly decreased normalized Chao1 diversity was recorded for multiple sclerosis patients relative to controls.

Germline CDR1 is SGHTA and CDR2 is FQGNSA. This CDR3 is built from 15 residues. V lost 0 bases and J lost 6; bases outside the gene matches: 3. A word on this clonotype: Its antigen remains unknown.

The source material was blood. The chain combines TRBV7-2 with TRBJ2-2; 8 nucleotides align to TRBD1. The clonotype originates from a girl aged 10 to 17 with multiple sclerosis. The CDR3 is CASSLAQQGAGELFF. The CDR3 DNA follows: TGTGCCAGCAGCTTAGCGCAACAGGGGGCCGGGGAGCTGTTTTTT.